Below, 24 T cell receptor beta chains from the same sample are listed, as sequenced in a study of shared clonotypes between healthy human individuals. The assay was immunoSEQ multiplex PCR, and TCRdb's table has in-frame clones only and misses some. Altogether millions of clones are present, over 85% being singletons, with the ten largest covering more than 0.12%. Sequences were obtained from naive CD4+ T cells sorted from blood. Documented subset: CD45RA+ positively selected. The receptors here all came from a man aged 18 to 30 in good health.

V usage is TRBV7-8 and J usage is TRBJ1-2; no clear D. Germline CDR1 is SGHVS and CDR2 is FQNEAQ. The CDR3 contains 19 residues. Deletions cut 0 bases from V and 7 bases from J, with 27 bases between. The CDR3: CASSLAWRAAPEDHTGYTF. In DNA form, the CDR3 reads TGTGCCAGCAGCTTAGCGTGGAGGGCAGCCCCGGAAGATCACACTGGCTACACCTTC.

On this clone itself: Other DNA variants within this sample encode the same CDR3. The chain employs TRBV18 and TRBJ1-3; no firm D call. This CDR3 is 13 amino acids long. Germline CDR1 reads KGHSH; CDR2 reads LQKENI. V lost 4 bases and J lost 0, with 4 bases in between. DNA for the CDR3: TGTGCCAGCTCACTGAACTCTGGAAACACCATATATTTT. As protein: CASSLNSGNTIYF.

The chain employs TRBV28 and TRBJ2-1; TRBD2 aligns across 7 bases. CDR3 length equals 15 residues. V lost 6 bases to trimming and J lost 3 bases; unmatched junction nucleotides: 8. Germline V gene sequence: CDR1 MDHEN, CDR2 SYDVKM. Here the CDR3 DNA reads TGTGCCAGCAGCCCCGAGGGCGGGGGCTACAATGAGCAGTTCTTC. It codes for CASSPEGGGYNEQFF.

With regard to this clone: The sample has other DNA sequences that encode this CDR3 too. J is TRBJ2-7 and V is TRBV18, with 7 bases aligning to TRBD2. V was pared by 2 bases and J by 0 bases, with 4 bases of the junction left unmatched. CDR1 KGHSH and CDR2 LQKENI come from the germline V gene. This CDR3 contains 15 residues. CDR3 in amino acids: CASSPVAGVSYEQYF. CDR3 nucleotides: TGTGCCAGCTCACCAGTAGCGGGCGTCTCCTACGAGCAGTACTTC.

Comments on this clone: One junction end does not reproduce the germline sequence, and a read error may be involved. The chain carries TRBV7-7 and TRBJ2-3; D remains ambiguous. CDR3 length equals 15 residues. Germline CDR1 SSHAT, CDR2 FNYEAQ (reference sequence). In DNA, the CDR3 is TGTGCTAGCAGCCCCGGGCCGGCCGACACAGATACGCAGTATTTT. It translates to CASSPGPADTDTQYF.

The genes are TRBV6-5 and TRBJ2-2, with 10 positions matching TRBD1. This CDR3 comprises 13 residues. Germline V gives CDR1 MNHEY, CDR2 SVGAGI. Germline trimming cut 8 bases from V and 9 bases from J; bases unmatched to any gene: 6. The CDR3 DNA reads TGTGCCAGCTCGGGACAGGGGTTCAGGGAGCTGTTTTTT. Residues: CASSGQGFRELFF.

The CDR3 DNA is TGTGCCAGCAGTCCAGGGTCCCTGAACACTGAAGCTTTCTTT. Translated: CASSPGSLNTEAFF. V and J are TRBV2 and TRBJ1-1; tentative D call: TRBD1 (5 bases). Trimming pared 5 bases from V and 0 bases from J, leaving 10 bases between. Germline assignment: CDR1 SNHLY and CDR2 FYNNEI. The CDR3 extends over 14 amino acids.

V and J are TRBV5-1 and TRBJ2-2; D unclear. V lost 5 bases to trimming and J lost 1 base, with 0 bases between them. The CDR3 has 11 residues. CDR1 is SGHRS, CDR2 YFSETQ, per germline. CDR3 amino acids: CASRNTGELFF. Here the CDR3 DNA reads TGCGCCAGCAGGAACACCGGGGAGCTGTTTTTT.

The CDR3, as DNA: TGTGCCAGCAGTGAATTGGAGAGAAATAATTCACCCCTCCACTTT. Translating it yields CASSELERNNSPLHF. The gene calls are TRBV6-1 and TRBJ1-6; D gene unclear. CDR1 is MNHNS, CDR2 SASEGT, per germline. V was cut by 2 bases and J by 5 bases, with 10 bases left in between. The CDR3 has 15 amino acids.

This sequence joins TRBV6-5 and TRBJ2-3, with 7 bases that match TRBD2. With V trimmed by 6 bases and J by 0 bases, 6 bases remained unmatched. This CDR3 is built from 15 residues. The germline CDR1 and CDR2 sequences are MNHEY and SVGAGI. Here the CDR3 DNA reads TGTGCCAGCAGGCTACCGGGACTAAGCACAGATACGCAGTATTTT. This codes for CASRLPGLSTDTQYF.

V is TRBV6-6 and J is TRBJ2-1, with D perhaps matching TRBD1 (6 bases). Germline CDR1 is MNHNY and CDR2 is SVGAGI (reference sequence). The CDR3 has 16 residues. Trimming stripped 2 bases from V and 2 bases from J, with 13 bases between. CDR3 nucleotides: TGTGCCAGCAGTTACGGGAACAGGGTTCCCTACAATGAGCAGTTCTTC. This translates into CASSYGNRVPYNEQFF.

This clone was found once. V and J are TRBV6-1 and TRBJ2-3; weak D call: TRBD1 (6 bases). CDR1 is MNHNS and CDR2 is SASEGT in the germline V gene. The V end lost 0 bases, the J end lost 8 bases, and 12 bases lay between the germline ends. The CDR3 has 14 amino acids. This chain's CDR3 is CASSEALWGRTQYF. The CDR3 DNA sequence: TGTGCCAGCAGTGAAGCGCTTTGGGGGCGTACGCAGTATTTT.

CDR3 sequence reads: CASKNFPDNEQFF. CDR3 bases: TGTGCCAGCAAGAACTTCCCCGACAATGAGCAGTTCTTC. V is TRBV6-5 and J is TRBJ2-1; no clear D gene. The CDR3 runs to 13 residues. Germline V gene data show CDR1 as MNHEY and CDR2 as SVGAGI. Trimming cost V 7 bases and J 5 bases, with 12 bases left between them.

The chain uses TRBV5-8 and TRBJ1-5; no reliable D call. The germline CDR1 and CDR2 sequences are SGHTS and YDEGEE. CDR3 length: 14 residues. Trimming pared 1 base from V and 0 bases from J, leaving 5 bases between. DNA of the CDR3: TGTGCCAGCAGCTTGACAGCTAGCAATCAGCCCCAGCATTTT. As protein: CASSLTASNQPQHF.

The chain recombines TRBV28 with TRBJ1-1; D might be TRBD1 (5 bases). This CDR3 is built from 13 residues. Germline V gives CDR1 MDHEN, CDR2 SYDVKM. The V end was cut by 6 bases, the J end by 1 base, with 9 bases between. Here the CDR3 reads CASRFGGNTEAFF. The CDR3, as DNA: TGTGCCAGCAGGTTCGGGGGGAACACTGAAGCTTTCTTT.

This chain links TRBV4-1 with TRBJ2-5; 7 bases are a match to TRBD1. The J call could be wrong; TRBJ2-7 is a better fit for the DNA end. The CDR3 runs to 16 residues. CDR1 MGHRA and CDR2 YSYEKL come from the germline V gene. The CDR3 nucleotides are TGCGCCAGCAGCCAAGGACAGGGCCGGAGCTCCTACGAGCAGTACTTC. This gives the protein CASSQGQGRSSYEQYF.

CDR3 DNA: TGCAGCGTTGAAGATCCCAACTATGGCTACACCTTC. Amino acids: CSVEDPNYGYTF. J is TRBJ1-2 and V is TRBV29-1, with D unresolved. The CDR3 consists of 12 residues. CDR1 and CDR2 from the germline V gene are SQVTM and ANQGSEA. V shed 0 bases and J shed 2 bases, with 4 bases lying between them. Using reference TRBV29-1 and TRBJ1-2 for the parts outside the CDR3, the full variable domain is SAVISQKPSRDICQRGTSLTIQCQVDSQVTMMFWYRQQPGQSLTLIATANQGSEATYESGFVIDKFPISRPNLTFSTLTVSNMSPEDSSIYLCSVEDPNYGYTFGSGTRLTVV.

The chain recombines TRBV25-1 with TRBJ1-1, with 11 bases fitting TRBD1. V shed 8 bases and J 4 bases; nucleotides not matched to a gene: 3. Germline V gene data show CDR1 as MGHDK and CDR2 as SYGVNS. The CDR3 is made up of 13 amino acids. The CDR3 region is CASQGQGATEAFF. The CDR3 DNA follows: TGTGCCAGCCAAGGACAGGGGGCCACTGAAGCTTTCTTT.

The V gene is TRBV18, the J gene TRBJ2-4, with D unclear. The CDR3 is 18 residues long. The V end was cut by 0 bases, the J end by 0 bases, with 15 bases between. Per the germline V gene, CDR1 is KGHSH and CDR2 is LQKENI. CDR3 in DNA: TGTGCCAGCTCACCACCCTCCATGATAGGTTTAGCCAAAAACATTCAGTACTTC. Translation: CASSPPSMIGLAKNIQYF.

Only a few counts were recorded for this clone. The J gene is TRBJ2-1, the V gene TRBV10-3; a possible D gene is TRBD1 (5 bases). This CDR3 is built from 16 residues. Trimming removed 0 bases from V and 5 bases from J, with 14 bases in between. Germline V lookup: CDR1 ENHRY, CDR2 SYGVKD. The CDR3 loop is CAISESPGMGNNEQFF. Written as DNA, the CDR3 is TGTGCCATCAGTGAGTCACCAGGGATGGGAAACAATGAGCAGTTCTTC.

The rearrangement links TRBV28 to TRBJ2-7; D is possibly TRBD1 or TRBD2 (6 bases each). Germline-derived CDR1 and CDR2 are MDHEN and SYDVKM. The CDR3 is made up of 15 amino acids. The ends were cut back, 7 bases at V and 2 bases at J, with 18 bases in the middle. CDR3 coding DNA: TGTGCCAGCAATCGTCCGGGGGCATCAACCTACGAGCAGTACTTC. Its translation: CASNRPGASTYEQYF.

Points on this clone: Other DNA sequences in this sample translate to the same CDR3. The rearrangement uses TRBV5-1 and TRBJ2-7; D not resolved. V shed 0 bases and J shed 3 bases, with 10 bases lying between them. Germline-derived CDR1 and CDR2 are SGHRS and YFSETQ. This CDR3 has 14 residues. DNA of the CDR3: TGCGCCAGCAGCTTGGGGGCCGATTACTACGAGCAGTACTTC. This encodes CASSLGADYYEQYF.

V usage is TRBV6-6 and J usage is TRBJ1-5; TRBD1 agrees at 10 bases. With V trimmed by 4 bases and J by 1 base, 4 bases remained unmatched. Germline CDR1 MNHNY, CDR2 SVGAGI (reference sequence). The CDR3 contains 16 residues. CDR3 in DNA: TGTGCCAGCAGTTGGGGACAGGGGATGAGCAATCAGCCCCAGCATTTT. This gives the protein CASSWGQGMSNQPQHF.

This clone appeared once. Other DNA sequences within the sample encode an identical CDR3. The chain uses TRBV9 and TRBJ2-1; D gene unclear. Deletions cut 0 bases from V and 0 bases from J, with 7 bases between. CDR3 length equals 15 residues. Germline V gives CDR1 SGDLS, CDR2 YYNGEE. The chain's CDR3 is CASSVDPGSYNEQFF. The CDR3 coding sequence is TGTGCCAGCAGCGTAGATCCAGGCTCCTACAATGAGCAGTTCTTC.